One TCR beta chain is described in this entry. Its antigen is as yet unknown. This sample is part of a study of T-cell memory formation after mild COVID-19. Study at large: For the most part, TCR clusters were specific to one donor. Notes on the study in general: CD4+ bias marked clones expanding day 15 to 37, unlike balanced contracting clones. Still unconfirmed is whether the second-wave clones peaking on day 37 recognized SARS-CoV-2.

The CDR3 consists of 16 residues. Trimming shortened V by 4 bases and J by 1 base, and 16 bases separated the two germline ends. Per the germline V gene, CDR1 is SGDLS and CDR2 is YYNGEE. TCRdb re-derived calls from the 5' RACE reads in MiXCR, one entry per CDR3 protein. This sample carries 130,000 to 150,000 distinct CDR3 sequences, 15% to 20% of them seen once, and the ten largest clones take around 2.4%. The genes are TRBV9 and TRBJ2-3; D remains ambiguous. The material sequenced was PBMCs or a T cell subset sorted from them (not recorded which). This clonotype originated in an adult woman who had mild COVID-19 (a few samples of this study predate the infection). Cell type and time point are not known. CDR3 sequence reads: CASSPPKATGTDTQYF. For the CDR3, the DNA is TGTGCCAGCAGCCCTCCGAAGGCTACCGGCACAGATACGCAGTATTTT.